This T cell receptor (beta chain) was sequenced during a study of T cell repertoires in cytomegalovirus infection. Study-level background: CMV epitopes in the study were HLA-C-restricted (recently identified) and HLA-B-restricted (well studied). Carrying CMV and the relevant HLA type showed in public TCR beta signatures. Study results and limitations: Of the TCR beta families, the public ones yielded a cumulative frequency that identified carriers of CMV plus the relevant HLA. The ex vivo response was dominated by HLA-C-restricted CMV-specific TCR beta clonotypes.

As concerns this clonotype: Its antigen is not identified.

Via MiXCR, TCRdb re-called the reads, giving one row per CDR3 protein. The table lists hundreds of thousands of distinct CDR3 sequences, about 39% of them singletons, with approximately 40% in the top ten. This CDR3 region has 14 residues. Germline V gene lookup returns CDR1 MNHEY and CDR2 SVGAGI. The ends were cut back, 8 bases at V and 0 bases at J, with 13 bases in the middle. The chain couples TRBV6-5 to TRBJ1-1; D is possibly TRBD1 (5 bases). This clonotype was obtained from a human donor in good health (CMV status not recorded). Some clones in this sample may be carry-over from other donors' samples. The source material was cultured PBMCs, sampled from culture after CMV antigen stimulation. The CDR3 nucleotides read TGTGCCAGCTCCCCCGGGGGTTTGAACACTGAAGCTTTCTTT. This encodes CASSPGGLNTEAFF.